This T cell receptor (beta chain) was captured by sequencing in a study of regulatory T cells in long-lasting Graves disease. Germline CDR1 reads SGHTA; CDR2 reads FQGNSA. The CDR3 sequence is 15 residues long. V dropped 2 bases and J dropped 3; count of bases not matched to a gene: 6. To make TCR beta libraries, researchers used iRepertoire HTBI primers and Arm-PCR of CDR3 regions. TCRdb called the multiplex PCR reads again in MiXCR, with one record for every CDR3 protein. This table has approximately 440,000 distinct CDR3 sequences, 15% to 20% appearing once. This clonotype appeared many times. The sample's time point: newly diagnosed GD, antithyroid drugs for less than 3 months. Extracted PBMC RNA gave rise to the TCR library. This same sample was also taken into another study, of T cells in Graves' hyperthyroidism and ophthalmopathy. That work adds: Diagnosis rested on symptoms, serum thyroxine and TRAb, thyroid ultrasound, and orbital computed tomography.

Sequencing used peripheral blood mononuclear cells (PBMCs), obtained at new diagnosis, from a patient treated with antithyroid drugs. The chain joins TRBV7-2 to TRBJ2-5; 7 nucleotides line up with TRBD2. The source of this sequence is a man aged 35 to 55 with Graves disease. The CDR3 DNA follows: TGTGCCAGCAGCTTAAGTGGGGGGGTTAAAGAGACCCAGTACTTC. Translating it yields CASSLSGGVKETQYF.